This T cell receptor beta chain derives from a study of blood T cell repertoires in COVID-19. The overall study: T cells, B-cell-depleted T cells, or PBMCs supplied cDNA or gDNA.

As processed by the authors: Cell counts per sample came from amplifying reference gene primers. Profiling relied on immunoSEQ multiplex PCR, and the TCRdb table lists in-frame clones only, not all of them. For V, J and clone size, that table is used; D and trimming come from the DNA. The sample carries hundreds of thousands of clones, more than 80% recorded once. CDR3 size: 13 residues. With V trimmed by 7 bases and J by 4 bases, 2 bases remained unmatched. CDR1 and CDR2 from the germline V gene are LNHDA and SQIVND (reference sequence). The sequencing input was peripheral blood. The sequence derives from a woman in her twenties or thirties with active or convalescent COVID-19. The rearrangement joins TRBV19 to TRBJ2-2, with 8 bases that match TRBD1. CDR3 in DNA: TGTGCCAGTAACAGGGGGAGCACCGGGGAGCTGTTTTTT. Its translation is CASNRGSTGELFF. Using reference TRBV19 and TRBJ2-2 for the parts outside the CDR3, the full variable domain is DGGITQSPKYLFRKEGQNVTLSCEQNLNHDAMYWYRQDPGQGLRLIYYSQIVNDFQKGDIAEGYSVSREKKESFPLTVTSAQKNPTAFYLCASNRGSTGELFFGEGSRLTVL.